Below, 10 T cell receptor beta chains from the same sample are listed, as sequenced in a study of blood T cell repertoires in COVID-19. Some clones are missing from TCRdb's copy, which holds only in-frame ones; the method was immunoSEQ multiplex PCR. Here the sample spans about 160,000 clones, under 85% being singletons. The sequencing sample was made of peripheral blood. The source of these receptors is a man between 65 and 85 years old with acute or convalescent COVID-19.

This clone has a single count. CDR3 residues: CASTAAETGPNTEAFF. CDR3 in DNA: TGTGCCAGCACCGCGGCGGAGACAGGGCCGAACACTGAAGCTTTCTTT. This chain links TRBV2 with TRBJ1-1; 7 bases fit TRBD1. V was clipped by 7 bases and J by 1 base; unmatched bases: 12. This CDR3 is 16 amino acids long. Germline V lookup: CDR1 SNHLY, CDR2 FYNNEI.

Here the CDR3 reads CASSFRAMEPQHF. CDR3 coding DNA: TGTGCCAGCAGTTTCAGGGCCATGGAGCCCCAGCATTTT. The chain employs TRBV2 and TRBJ1-5; D is possibly TRBD1 (5 bases). The V gene's germline CDR1 is SNHLY and CDR2 FYNNEI. This CDR3 contains 13 residues. Trimming cost V 5 bases and J 8 bases, with 13 bases left between them. The full variable domain, its missing parts supplied by reference TRBV2 and TRBJ1-5, is EPEVTQTPSHQVTQMGQEVILRCVPISNHLYFYWYRQILGQKVEFLVSFYNNEISEKSEIFDDQFSVERPDGSNFTLKIRSTKLEDSAMYFCASSFRAMEPQHFGDGTRLSIL.

This clone was detected a few times. The V call is TRBV14, the J call TRBJ2-7; D possibly corresponds to TRBD1 (6 bases). The germline gives CDR1 SGHDN, CDR2 FVKESK. The CDR3 totals 17 residues. Trimming removed 1 base from V and 6 bases from J, with 22 bases in between. The DNA for the CDR3 is TGTGCCAGCAGCCAAGTATCCTCGAACAGGGAAATCCGCGAGCAGTACTTC. The encoded protein is CASSQVSSNREIREQYF.

CDR3 nucleotide sequence: TGTGCCAGCAGTAACCCTAGCGGGAGCTCCTACAATGAGCAGTTCTTC. Translating gives CASSNPSGSSYNEQFF. The chain has TRBV27 and TRBJ2-1, with TRBD2 matching over 10 bases. The germline V gene encodes CDR1 MNHEY and CDR2 SMNVEV (reference sequence). The CDR3 loop spans 16 amino acids. Unmatched junction bases numbered 4, after V lost 5 bases and J lost 0 bases.

This clone was found a few times. J is TRBJ2-1 and V is TRBV3-1 (or the pseudogene TRBV3-2); TRBD2 matches at 10 bases. The V segment lost 0 bases and the J segment 2 bases; nucleotides outside the gene matches: 4. The CDR3 has 17 residues. CDR1 is LGHDT and CDR2 is YNNKEL in the germline V gene (reference sequence). CDR3 sequence: CASSQDRGTSAYNEQFF. The DNA for the CDR3 is TGTGCCAGCAGCCAAGATAGGGGGACTAGCGCCTACAATGAGCAGTTCTTC.

The genes are TRBV24-1 and TRBJ1-1; D call uncertain. Germline lookup yields CDR1 KGHDR and CDR2 SFDVKD. The CDR3 totals 12 residues. V was pared by 4 bases and J by 11 bases, with 13 bases between. CDR3 sequence: CATSDAWGGAFF. The CDR3 region has the DNA TGTGCCACCAGTGACGCTTGGGGAGGGGCTTTCTTT.

This sequence joins TRBV24-1 and TRBJ2-1, with a tentative D call TRBD2 (6 bases). Germline CDR1 and CDR2: KGHDR and SFDVKD. V lost 2 bases to trimming and J lost 2 bases, with 15 bases between them. This CDR3 region has 17 residues. This CDR3 reads CATSDSGLTVTYNEQFF. For the CDR3, the DNA is TGTGCCACCAGTGATTCAGGACTAACGGTTACCTACAATGAGCAGTTCTTC.

The rearrangement uses TRBV4-3 and TRBJ2-7; TRBD2 matches at 10 bases. The CDR3 is made up of 15 amino acids. The germline gives CDR1 LGHNA, CDR2 YSLEER. Trimming took 1 base from V and 5 from J; bases not matched to a gene: 5. This CDR3 reads CASSQGTSGLNEQYF. As DNA, the CDR3 is TGCGCCAGCAGCCAAGGGACTAGCGGTTTAAACGAGCAGTACTTC.

J is TRBJ2-3 and V is TRBV9; the D gene is possibly TRBD2 (5 bases). The CDR3 is 15 residues long. Germline loops: CDR1 SGDLS, CDR2 YYNGEE. V lost 3 bases and J 1 base, leaving 12 bases between the germline ends. The CDR3 region is CASSAGVGGTDTQYF. Here the CDR3 DNA reads TGTGCCAGCAGCGCCGGGGTAGGAGGCACAGATACGCAGTATTTT.

The DNA for the CDR3 is TGTGCCAGCAGTTCCAGACTAGCGGGAGAGGGAGAGACCCAGTACTTC. Protein product: CASSSRLAGEGETQYF. This chain links TRBV6-5 with TRBJ2-5; 12 bases are a match to TRBD2. Losses at the gene ends were 4 bases for V and 4 bases for J; bases not matched to a gene: 7. The CDR3 covers 16 residues. CDR1 and CDR2 from the germline V gene are MNHEY and SVGAGI.